This T cell receptor beta chain came from a study of control samples from healthy donors and cancer patients. The table came from immunoSEQ multiplex PCR; TCRdb's copy has only in-frame clones and leaves some out. The sample consists of some 95,000 clones, around nine tenths of them appearing once. Trimming removed 0 bases at V and 3 bases at J, with 9 bases between. Germline assignment: CDR1 LNHNV and CDR2 YYDKDF (reference sequence). The CDR3 covers 15 residues. Input material: blood. The sequence came from a human donor in good health. The donor label of this sample is uncertain. The rearrangement joins TRBV15 to TRBJ1-5; TRBD1 might be the D (6 bases). CDR3 region: CATSREGGSNQPQHF. The CDR3 nucleotides are TGTGCCACCAGCAGAGAAGGGGGGTCCAATCAGCCCCAGCATTTT. Supplemented by reference TRBV15 and TRBJ1-5, the full variable domain reads DAMVIQNPRYQVTQFGKPVTLSCSQTLNHNVMYWYQQKSSQAPKLLFHYYDKDFNNEADTPDNFQSRRPNTSFCFLDIRSPGLGDTAMYLCATSREGGSNQPQHFGDGTRLSIL.